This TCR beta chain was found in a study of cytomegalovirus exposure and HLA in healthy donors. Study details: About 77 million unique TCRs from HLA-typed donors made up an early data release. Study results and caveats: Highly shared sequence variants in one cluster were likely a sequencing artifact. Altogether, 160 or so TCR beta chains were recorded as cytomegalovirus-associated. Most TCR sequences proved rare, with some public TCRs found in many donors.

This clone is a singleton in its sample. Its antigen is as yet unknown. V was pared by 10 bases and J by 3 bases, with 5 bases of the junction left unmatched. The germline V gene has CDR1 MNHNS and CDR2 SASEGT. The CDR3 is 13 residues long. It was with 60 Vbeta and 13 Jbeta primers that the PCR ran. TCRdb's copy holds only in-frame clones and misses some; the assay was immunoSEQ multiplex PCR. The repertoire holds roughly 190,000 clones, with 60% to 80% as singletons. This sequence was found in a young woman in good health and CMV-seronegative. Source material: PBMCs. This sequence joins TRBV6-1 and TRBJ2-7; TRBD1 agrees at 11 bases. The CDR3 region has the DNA TGTGCCACAGGACAGGGGGCCAACTACGAGCAGTACTTC. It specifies CATGQGANYEQYF.